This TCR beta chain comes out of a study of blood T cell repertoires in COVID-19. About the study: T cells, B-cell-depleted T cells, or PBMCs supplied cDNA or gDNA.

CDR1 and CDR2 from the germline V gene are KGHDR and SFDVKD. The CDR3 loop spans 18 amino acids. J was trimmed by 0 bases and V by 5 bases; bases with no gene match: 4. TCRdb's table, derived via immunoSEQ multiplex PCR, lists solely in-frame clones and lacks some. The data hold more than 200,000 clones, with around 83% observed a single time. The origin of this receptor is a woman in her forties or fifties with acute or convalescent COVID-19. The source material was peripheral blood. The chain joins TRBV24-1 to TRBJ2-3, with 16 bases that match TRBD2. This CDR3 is CATSGGLAGGASTDTQYF. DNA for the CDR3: TGTGCCACCAGTGGGGGACTAGCGGGAGGGGCTAGCACAGATACGCAGTATTTT.